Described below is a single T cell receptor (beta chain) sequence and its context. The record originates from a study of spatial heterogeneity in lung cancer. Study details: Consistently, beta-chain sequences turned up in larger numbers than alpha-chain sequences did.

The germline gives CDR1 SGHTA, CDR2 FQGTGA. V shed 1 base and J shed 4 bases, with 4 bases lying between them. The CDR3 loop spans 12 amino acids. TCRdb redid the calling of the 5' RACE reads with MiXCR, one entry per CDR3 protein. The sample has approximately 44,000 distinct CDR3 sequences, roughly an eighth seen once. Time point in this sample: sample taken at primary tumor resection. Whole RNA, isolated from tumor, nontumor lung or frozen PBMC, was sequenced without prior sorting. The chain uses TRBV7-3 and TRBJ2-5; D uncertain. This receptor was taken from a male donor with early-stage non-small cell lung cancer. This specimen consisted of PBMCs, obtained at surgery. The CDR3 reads CASSLRGETQYF. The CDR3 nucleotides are TGTGCCAGCAGCTTAAGGGGAGAGACCCAGTACTTC.